Following are 22 T cell receptor beta chains from one sample sequenced in a study of blood T cell repertoires in COVID-19. Using immunoSEQ multiplex PCR, the repertoire was profiled, and TCRdb retains in-frame clones only, with some absent. The data show roughly 200,000 clones, roughly 87% seen once. The source material was PBMCs or T cells enriched from blood (not recorded which). The receptors shown here come from a woman in her twenties or thirties who had recovered from COVID-19.

The rearrangement joins TRBV27 to TRBJ1-6; 11 bases match TRBD1. The length of the CDR3 is 16 residues. Looked up from germline, CDR1 is MNHEY and CDR2 is SMNVEV (reference sequence). The trim removed 4 bases at V and 9 bases at J, leaving 8 bases unmatched. This CDR3 is CASSSIGTGGFSPLHF. The CDR3 DNA is TGTGCCAGCAGTTCAATAGGGACAGGGGGTTTTTCACCCCTCCACTTT.

This chain links TRBV5-6 with TRBJ1-1; D might be TRBD1 (5 bases). CDR1 is SGHDT, CDR2 YYEEEE, per germline. The CDR3 has 14 amino acids. Trimming removed 4 bases at V and 4 bases at J, with 14 bases between. The CDR3 loop reads CASSGWGEATEAFF. The DNA of the CDR3 is TGTGCCAGCAGCGGGTGGGGGGAAGCCACTGAAGCTTTCTTT.

The CDR3 DNA reads TGTGCCAGCAGCTCGACGACCGGGACTAGCGGGGGGCAGGAGGCCTACGAGCAGTACTTC. As protein: CASSSTTGTSGGQEAYEQYF. The rearrangement uses TRBV5-4 and TRBJ2-7; 15 bases align to TRBD2. In germline, CDR1 is SGHNT, CDR2 YYREEE (reference sequence). This CDR3 spans 20 amino acids. Trimming cost V 3 bases and J 2 bases; bases outside gene matches: 15.

V usage is TRBV4-3 and J usage is TRBJ1-1; D call uncertain. Germline V gene lookup returns CDR1 LGHNA and CDR2 YSLEER. The germline V and J ends were trimmed by 0 bases and 5 bases, with 7 bases remaining between them. The CDR3 has 13 residues. The CDR3 loop is CASSQDTNTEAFF. In DNA form, the CDR3 reads TGCGCCAGCAGCCAAGATACAAATACTGAAGCTTTCTTT.

This chain uses TRBV30 with TRBJ2-3, with a possible D match to TRBD1 (6 bases). Trimming left V 1 base short and J 3 bases short, with 8 bases between. This CDR3 comprises 13 residues. Germline lookup yields CDR1 GTSNPN and CDR2 SVGIG (reference sequence). The CDR3 sequence is CAWSDRETDTQYF. In DNA form, the CDR3 reads TGTGCCTGGAGTGACAGGGAGACAGATACGCAGTATTTT.

The V and J genes are TRBV6-4 and TRBJ2-1; TRBD2 aligns across 10 bases. The CDR3 totals 14 residues. Unmatched junction bases numbered 4, after V lost 4 bases and J lost 7 bases. Germline-derived CDR1 and CDR2 are MRHNA and SNTAGT. DNA for the CDR3: TGTGCCAGCAGTGTGCTAGCGGGAGCTAATGAGCAGTTCTTC. It encodes CASSVLAGANEQFF.

V is TRBV2 and J is TRBJ1-6; no clear D. Trimming took off 4 bases at V and 0 bases at J, with 7 bases between the two ends. Germline V lookup: CDR1 SNHLY, CDR2 FYNNEI. There are 15 residues in the CDR3. The CDR3 reads CASSVGSSYNSPLHF. CDR3 bases: TGTGCCAGCAGTGTTGGGAGCTCCTATAATTCACCCCTCCACTTT. The full variable domain, in which reference TRBV2 and TRBJ1-6 provide the parts outside the CDR3, is EPEVTQTPSHQVTQMGQEVILRCVPISNHLYFYWYRQILGQKVEFLVSFYNNEISEKSEIFDDQFSVERPDGSNFTLKIRSTKLEDSAMYFCASSVGSSYNSPLHFGNGTRLTVT.

This rearrangement joins TRBV30 to TRBJ1-2, with 8 bases lining up with TRBD1. The germline V gene encodes CDR1 GTSNPN and CDR2 SVGIG (reference sequence). This CDR3 comprises 13 residues. The V segment lost 2 bases and the J segment 4 bases; nucleotides outside the gene matches: 3. The CDR3 DNA is TGTGCCTGGAGTATAGACAGGGGCTATGGCTACACCTTC. Its protein product is CAWSIDRGYGYTF.

This sequence joins TRBV27 and TRBJ1-3; D gene unclear. Germline V gene sequence: CDR1 MNHEY, CDR2 SMNVEV (reference sequence). This CDR3 region has 14 residues. V dropped 3 bases and J dropped 4 bases, with 10 bases sitting between them. The CDR3 sequence is CASSFSPWGNTIYF. CDR3 sequence (DNA): TGTGCCAGCAGTTTTAGTCCGTGGGGAAACACCATATATTTT.

The rearrangement joins TRBV11-2 to TRBJ2-7; 9 bases line up with TRBD2. CDR1 and CDR2 from the germline V gene are SGHAT and FQNNGV. The V segment lost 1 base and the J segment 1 base; nucleotides outside the gene matches: 8. This CDR3 is 17 amino acids long. The CDR3 DNA reads TGTGCCAGCAGCTTAGGGACTGGCGGGAGGGAGTCCTACGAGCAGTACTTC. It encodes CASSLGTGGRESYEQYF. Full variable domain (missing parts from reference TRBV11-2 and TRBJ2-7): EAGVAQSPRYKIIEKRQSVAFWCNPISGHATLYWYQQILGQGPKLLIQFQNNGVVDDSQLPKDRFSAERLKGVDSTLKIQPAKLEDSAVYLCASSLGTGGRESYEQYFGPGTRLTVT.

The genes are TRBV7-2 and TRBJ1-2; D gene uncertain. This CDR3 is 13 amino acids long. Germline CDR1 is SGHTA and CDR2 is FQGNSA. Trimming removed 2 bases at V and 7 bases at J, with 11 bases between. CDR3 region: CASSLRPEVGYTF. CDR3 DNA: TGTGCCAGCAGCTTACGCCCCGAGGTTGGCTACACCTTC.

The V call is TRBV30, the J call TRBJ1-5, with no clear D. CDR1 GTSNPN and CDR2 SVGIG come from the germline V gene (reference sequence). The V and J ends lost 2 bases and 3 bases respectively, with 14 bases between them. There are 15 residues in the CDR3. The CDR3 sequence: CAWSSNAGPNQPQHF. The CDR3 nucleotides are TGTGCCTGGAGTTCAAACGCAGGTCCCAATCAGCCCCAGCATTTT.

This clone was found a few times. The V gene is TRBV7-9, the J gene TRBJ2-5; TRBD2 matches 7 bases. V was clipped by 3 bases and J by 1 base; unmatched bases: 14. The CDR3 has 18 amino acids. Per germline, CDR1 SEHNR and CDR2 FQNEAQ (reference sequence). The CDR3 nucleotides are TGTGCCAGCAGCTTTTTGGCGGGGGACTACGAATCCCAAGAGACCCAGTACTTC. Translation: CASSFLAGDYESQETQYF.

The rearrangement joins TRBV4-1 to TRBJ1-1; the D gene is possibly TRBD1 (6 bases). Per the germline V gene, CDR1 is MGHRA and CDR2 is YSYEKL. Between the trimmed V and J ends, which lost 3 bases and 0 bases, there was a span of 11 bases. The CDR3 runs 15 residues. The CDR3 DNA reads as TGCGCCAGCAGCCAGCCCAGGGGCATGAACACTGAAGCTTTCTTT. Protein product: CASSQPRGMNTEAFF.

V and J are TRBV9 and TRBJ2-1; the D gene is possibly TRBD1 (6 bases). The V gene lost 3 bases and the J gene lost 9 bases, with 25 bases spanning the gap. Germline V gene lookup returns CDR1 SGDLS and CDR2 YYNGEE. The CDR3 runs to 17 residues. The CDR3 nucleotides read TGTGCCAGCAGCGCTACTTCGGGGCCGGGACAAGGTGGTGAGCAGTTCTTC. Residues: CASSATSGPGQGGEQFF.

CDR3 loop: CASSLAIAGDLPDEQFF. The CDR3 DNA follows: TGCGCCAGCAGCTTGGCCATAGCGGGGGACCTTCCGGATGAGCAGTTCTTC. The chain couples TRBV5-1 to TRBJ2-1, with 9 bases lining up with TRBD2. The trim removed 0 bases at V and 8 bases at J, leaving 12 bases unmatched. Germline assignment: CDR1 SGHRS and CDR2 YFSETQ. This CDR3 has 17 amino acids. The full variable domain, completed using reference TRBV5-1 and TRBJ2-1, is KAGVTQTPRYLIKTRGQQVTLSCSPISGHRSVSWYQQTPGQGLQFLFEYFSETQRNKGNFPGRFSGRQFSNSRSEMNVSTLELGDSALYLCASSLAIAGDLPDEQFFGPGTRLTVL.

The chain couples TRBV9 to TRBJ1-2; D is possibly TRBD1 (5 bases). Looked up from germline, CDR1 is SGDLS and CDR2 is YYNGEE. V shed 2 bases and J shed 6 bases, with 14 bases lying between them. The CDR3 extends over 14 amino acids. This CDR3 reads CASSVQDTGHGYTF. The CDR3 DNA follows: TGTGCCAGCAGCGTGCAGGACACCGGGCATGGCTACACCTTC.

J is TRBJ1-1 and V is TRBV27, with unresolved D. Germline loops: CDR1 MNHEY, CDR2 SMNVEV (reference sequence). The V end lost 11 bases, the J end lost 3 bases, and 13 bases lay between the germline ends. The CDR3 has 12 residues. The CDR3 region is CASAGYDTEAFF. As DNA, the CDR3 is TGTGCCTCAGCGGGGTACGACACTGAAGCTTTCTTT.

The count of this clone is one. CDR3 nucleotides: TGTGCCAGCAGCTCCCGACGACAGGGACCCCCAGATACGCAGTATTTT. It translates to CASSSRRQGPPDTQYF. The V call is TRBV7-2, the J call TRBJ2-3, with TRBD1 matching over 7 bases. J was trimmed by 4 bases and V by 4 bases; bases with no gene match: 11. The CDR3 is 16 residues long. The germline CDR1 and CDR2 sequences are SGHTA and FQGNSA.

This chain uses TRBV18 with TRBJ1-2; D might be TRBD1 (6 bases). The CDR3 sequence is 15 residues long. The germline V and J ends were trimmed by 6 bases and 9 bases, with 23 bases remaining between them. CDR1 and CDR2 from the germline V gene are KGHSH and LQKENI. CDR3 in amino acids: CASSSSSGQGNSYTF. The CDR3 DNA follows: TGTGCCAGCTCCTCTTCTTCAGGGCAGGGGAATAGCTACACCTTC.

The rearrangement links TRBV5-5 to TRBJ1-1, with D uncertain. The V gene's germline CDR1 is SGHKS and CDR2 YYEKEE (reference sequence). CDR3 length: 14 residues. V was clipped by 0 bases and J by 7 bases, with 13 bases between them. The CDR3 here is CASSLANSLNEAFF. CDR3 nucleotides: TGTGCCAGCAGCTTGGCAAACTCTCTGAATGAAGCTTTCTTT.

The CDR3 DNA reads as TGTGCCAGCAGTTCCTCAACAGGGATCCGGAACACTGAAGCTTTCTTT. Amino acid sequence: CASSSSTGIRNTEAFF. V and J are TRBV6-5 and TRBJ1-1; D may be TRBD1 (6 bases). V was cut by 4 bases and J by 1 base, with 16 bases left in between. The CDR3 runs 16 residues. Germline CDR1 is MNHEY and CDR2 is SVGAGI.